These T cell receptor beta chains were read from a single sample in a study of CD8 T cells in ankylosing spondylitis. From the 5' RACE reads, TCRdb called clonotypes with MiXCR, one entry per CDR3 protein. Of hundreds of thousands of distinct CDR3 sequences listed, approximately 12% are singletons. Sequencing was performed on blood, either unsorted or a sorted T cell fraction (not recorded which). These receptor sequences come from a male donor with ankylosing spondylitis. CDR3s include the opening cysteine and the closing phenylalanine or tryptophan. Fields, in order: J gene, V gene, D gene, clone size, CDR3 DNA, CDR3 protein. The D gene is left open where the match is weak. Size values are once, few and many counts, or a class for expanded clones, and some rows have none.

J gene: TRBJ2-1
V gene: TRBV5-1
D gene: TRBD1
clone size: few
CDR3 DNA: TGCGCCAGCAGCTTGGGGACAGGGTTCCCAAATGAGCAGTTCTTC
CDR3 protein: CASSLGTGFPNEQFF

J gene: TRBJ2-3
V gene: TRBV20-1
D gene: TRBD1
clone size: many
CDR3 DNA: TGCAGCGCCCGGACAGGGACAGATACGCAGTATTTT
CDR3 protein: CSARTGTDTQYF

J gene: TRBJ2-1
V gene: TRBV7-6
D gene: TRBD2
clone size: .
CDR3 DNA: TGTGCCAGCAGCCCTATAGCGGGACCAAGCTCCTACAATGAGCAGTTCTTC
CDR3 protein: CASSPIAGPSSYNEQFF

J gene: TRBJ2-1
V gene: TRBV6-1
D gene: .
clone size: few
CDR3 DNA: TGTGCCAGCAGGTCCTCCGGGACATGGGGGAATGAGCAGTTCTTC
CDR3 protein: CASRSSGTWGNEQFF

J gene: TRBJ1-2
V gene: TRBV20-1
D gene: .
clone size: few
CDR3 DNA: TGCAGCGTCAACGGAGTCGGGTCTGACTATGGCTACACCTTC
CDR3 protein: CSVNGVGSDYGYTF

J gene: TRBJ2-5
V gene: TRBV5-1
D gene: .
clone size: many
CDR3 DNA: TGCGCCAGCAGCTTGGGAACAGTTTTTCAAGAGACCCAGTACTTC
CDR3 protein: CASSLGTVFQETQYF

J gene: TRBJ2-7
V gene: TRBV7-7
D gene: .
clone size: many
CDR3 DNA: TGTGCTAGCAGCCCCAGTCCCACCTACGAGCAGTACTTC
CDR3 protein: CASSPSPTYEQYF

J gene: TRBJ2-3
V gene: TRBV27
D gene: .
clone size: few
CDR3 DNA: TGTGCCAGCAGTTTATTTATCTTCGCAGATACGCAGTATTTT
CDR3 protein: CASSLFIFADTQYF

J gene: TRBJ2-3
V gene: TRBV20-1
D gene: TRBD2
clone size: .
CDR3 DNA: TGCAGTGCTAGAGATTGGCGGGGGGCCCGCACGGATACGCAGTATTTT
CDR3 protein: CSARDWRGARTDTQYF

J gene: TRBJ1-1
V gene: TRBV11-1
D gene: .
clone size: .
CDR3 DNA: TGTGCCAGCAGCTTAGCGGCAGCCTCCACTGAAGCTTTCTTT
CDR3 protein: CASSLAAASTEAFF

J gene: TRBJ1-2
V gene: TRBV7-9
D gene: .
clone size: few
CDR3 DNA: TGTGCCAGCCCAGGGACTGATGGCTACACCTTC
CDR3 protein: CASPGTDGYTF

J gene: TRBJ2-7
V gene: TRBV20-1
D gene: TRBD2
clone size: many
CDR3 DNA: TGCAGCGCTAGTAGTATAGCGGGGGTCTACGAGCAGTACTTC
CDR3 protein: CSASSIAGVYEQYF

J gene: TRBJ2-3
V gene: TRBV7-2
D gene: .
clone size: .
CDR3 DNA: TGTGCCAGCACCCTAACCGTGGCCATAGATACGCAGTATTTT
CDR3 protein: CASTLTVAIDTQYF

J gene: TRBJ2-7
V gene: TRBV28
D gene: TRBD1
clone size: .
CDR3 DNA: TGTGCCAGCAGTTTGGACAGGGAGACCTACGAGCAGTACTTC
CDR3 protein: CASSLDRETYEQYF

J gene: TRBJ2-2
V gene: TRBV11-2
D gene: TRBD1
clone size: few
CDR3 DNA: TGTGCCAGCAGCCCCCAATTCCGGGACAGGGGGTCGAACACCGGGGAGCTGTTTTTT
CDR3 protein: CASSPQFRDRGSNTGELFF

J gene: TRBJ2-5
V gene: TRBV6-2/TRBV6-3
D gene: .
clone size: few
CDR3 DNA: TGTGCCAGCAGTTACAGCCAAGGCCAACCCGGAGCCCAGTACTTC
CDR3 protein: CASSYSQGQPGAQYF

J gene: TRBJ2-5
V gene: TRBV7-2
D gene: .
clone size: .
CDR3 DNA: TGTGCCAGCAGCTCAGGTTCGGGAGACGCGCAGACCCAGTACTTC
CDR3 protein: CASSSGSGDAQTQYF

J gene: TRBJ1-2
V gene: TRBV6-5
D gene: TRBD1
clone size: few
CDR3 DNA: TGTGCCAGCAGTAACCTCGGGACAGTCTACACCTTC
CDR3 protein: CASSNLGTVYTF

J gene: TRBJ2-5
V gene: TRBV4-3
D gene: .
clone size: few
CDR3 DNA: TGCGCCAGCAGCCAAGAGGGTCGGGGGCGAGAGACCCAGTACTTC
CDR3 protein: CASSQEGRGRETQYF

J gene: TRBJ1-4
V gene: TRBV29-1
D gene: .
clone size: few
CDR3 DNA: TGCAGCGTTGAAATGGGGATCGATGAAAAACTGTTTTTT
CDR3 protein: CSVEMGIDEKLFF

J gene: TRBJ2-3
V gene: TRBV5-1
D gene: .
clone size: many
CDR3 DNA: TGCGCCAGCAGCATCGACGGATTAAGCACAGATACGCAGTATTTT
CDR3 protein: CASSIDGLSTDTQYF

J gene: TRBJ2-7
V gene: TRBV20-1
D gene: .
clone size: .
CDR3 DNA: TGCAGTGCTACGACAGGGAGGGGATCCTACGAGCAGTACTTC
CDR3 protein: CSATTGRGSYEQYF

J gene: TRBJ2-5
V gene: TRBV11-2
D gene: .
clone size: .
CDR3 DNA: TGTGCCAGCAGCCGCCTAGGGTTCGGAGAGACCCAGTACTTC
CDR3 protein: CASSRLGFGETQYF

J gene: TRBJ1-3
V gene: TRBV10-3
D gene: .
clone size: many
CDR3 DNA: TGTGCCATCAGTGAGTCTGTAGGAAACACCATATATTTT
CDR3 protein: CAISESVGNTIYF

J gene: TRBJ1-2
V gene: TRBV20-1
D gene: TRBD1
clone size: many
CDR3 DNA: TGCAGTGCTATGGTCCCAGGGGGCCATGGCTACACCTTC
CDR3 protein: CSAMVPGGHGYTF

J gene: TRBJ2-3
V gene: TRBV2
D gene: TRBD2
clone size: .
CDR3 DNA: TGTGCCAGCTCGGCGGGAGCGGGGCCTTCGGGTGATACGCAGTATTTT
CDR3 protein: CASSAGAGPSGDTQYF

J gene: TRBJ1-1
V gene: TRBV7-2
D gene: .
clone size: many
CDR3 DNA: TGTGCCAGCAGCTCCGTGGCGAACACTGAAGCTTTCTTT
CDR3 protein: CASSSVANTEAFF

J gene: TRBJ2-7
V gene: TRBV6-2/TRBV6-3
D gene: .
clone size: .
CDR3 DNA: TGTGCCAGCAAAGACCCAAACCGGGTCTACGAGCAGTACTTC
CDR3 protein: CASKDPNRVYEQYF

J gene: TRBJ2-7
V gene: TRBV6-5
D gene: TRBD1
clone size: .
CDR3 DNA: TGTGCCAGCAGTTACGGGGACAGGAGAAGACAGCAGTACTTC
CDR3 protein: CASSYGDRRRQQYF

J gene: TRBJ1-1
V gene: TRBV20-1
D gene: TRBD1
clone size: many
CDR3 DNA: TGCAGTGCTAGAGCTAACGGACAGGGAAACACTGAAGCTTTCTTT
CDR3 protein: CSARANGQGNTEAFF

J gene: TRBJ2-5
V gene: TRBV11-2
D gene: .
clone size: .
CDR3 DNA: TGTGCCAGCAGCTTATCAGTCACACGGGGCTCTGAGGAAGAGACCCAGTACTTC
CDR3 protein: CASSLSVTRGSEEETQYF

J gene: TRBJ2-4
V gene: TRBV10-2
D gene: TRBD1
clone size: .
CDR3 DNA: TGCGCCAGCAGGGGGACAGCAAACATTCAGTACTTC
CDR3 protein: CASRGTANIQYF

J gene: TRBJ2-3
V gene: TRBV20-1
D gene: TRBD2
clone size: few
CDR3 DNA: TGCAGTGCTAGAGTAATTAGCGGGGGGTCTAGCACAGATACGCAGTATTTT
CDR3 protein: CSARVISGGSSTDTQYF

J gene: TRBJ2-6
V gene: TRBV5-1
D gene: .
clone size: few
CDR3 DNA: TGCGCCAGCAGGAATTATGCCTCTGGGGCCAACGTCCTGACTTTC
CDR3 protein: CASRNYASGANVLTF

J gene: TRBJ2-3
V gene: TRBV29-1
D gene: TRBD1
clone size: few
CDR3 DNA: TGCAGCGTGGGACAGGTCACTAGCACAGATACGCAGTATTTT
CDR3 protein: CSVGQVTSTDTQYF

J gene: TRBJ2-7
V gene: TRBV25-1
D gene: .
clone size: many
CDR3 DNA: TGTGCCAGCAGTGAATATACCTACGAGCAGTACTTC
CDR3 protein: CASSEYTYEQYF

J gene: TRBJ2-1
V gene: TRBV18
D gene: .
clone size: few
CDR3 DNA: TGTGCCAGCTCACCACCGGCAGTATACAATGAGCAGTTCTTC
CDR3 protein: CASSPPAVYNEQFF

J gene: TRBJ2-2
V gene: TRBV20-1
D gene: .
clone size: many
CDR3 DNA: TGCAGTGCGCCGGTGGATCCGAACACCGGGGAGCTGTTTTTT
CDR3 protein: CSAPVDPNTGELFF

J gene: TRBJ2-5
V gene: TRBV6-1
D gene: TRBD1
clone size: .
CDR3 DNA: TGTGCCAGCCAGGGGGTGGAGAAGGGGACCCAGTACTTC
CDR3 protein: CASQGVEKGTQYF

J gene: TRBJ2-7
V gene: TRBV6-2/TRBV6-3
D gene: TRBD1
clone size: .
CDR3 DNA: TGTGCCAGCAGCTCTGGGACAGGGACTTCCTACGAGCAGTACTTC
CDR3 protein: CASSSGTGTSYEQYF

J gene: TRBJ1-1
V gene: TRBV29-1
D gene: .
clone size: .
CDR3 DNA: TGCAGCGTTGACAGCGCAACGAACACTGAAGCTTTCTTT
CDR3 protein: CSVDSATNTEAFF

J gene: TRBJ1-2
V gene: TRBV6-5
D gene: .
clone size: few
CDR3 DNA: TGTGCCAGCAGTTACACAGAAGGGGTAGATGGCTACACCTTC
CDR3 protein: CASSYTEGVDGYTF

J gene: TRBJ1-1
V gene: TRBV9
D gene: .
clone size: many
CDR3 DNA: TGTGCCAGCAGCGCCGGTGACGGGGGGGGCAGGGCAACTGAAGCTTTCTTT
CDR3 protein: CASSAGDGGGRATEAFF

J gene: TRBJ2-1
V gene: TRBV6-1
D gene: TRBD2
clone size: many
CDR3 DNA: TGTGCCAGCAATCCGGGACTAGCCTCGAATGAGCAGTTCTTC
CDR3 protein: CASNPGLASNEQFF

J gene: TRBJ2-6
V gene: TRBV7-3
D gene: TRBD1
clone size: few
CDR3 DNA: TGTGCCAGCAGCTTAACGTTATCGGGACAGGGGACCTCCAACGTCCTGACTTTC
CDR3 protein: CASSLTLSGQGTSNVLTF

J gene: TRBJ2-2
V gene: TRBV5-1
D gene: .
clone size: many
CDR3 DNA: TGCGCCAGCAGCGGCCAGGTTAACCTGATTCTGAACACCGGGGAGCTGTTTTTT
CDR3 protein: CASSGQVNLILNTGELFF

J gene: TRBJ1-1
V gene: TRBV28
D gene: TRBD1
clone size: few
CDR3 DNA: TGTGCCAGCAGCGAATCGACAGGGGCTTTCTTT
CDR3 protein: CASSESTGAFF

J gene: TRBJ1-5
V gene: TRBV15
D gene: .
clone size: .
CDR3 DNA: TGTGCCACCAGCAGCTCCGGGGCGCAGAATCAGCCCCAGCATTTT
CDR3 protein: CATSSSGAQNQPQHF

J gene: TRBJ1-2
V gene: TRBV5-1
D gene: TRBD1
clone size: .
CDR3 DNA: TGCGCCAGCAGCTACGGGACAGGGGCGGCTGGCTACACCTTC
CDR3 protein: CASSYGTGAAGYTF

J gene: TRBJ1-6
V gene: TRBV5-1
D gene: .
clone size: many
CDR3 DNA: TGCGCCAGCAGCTTTTCCGGGGAACTGGTCGATAATTCACCCCTCCACTTT
CDR3 protein: CASSFSGELVDNSPLHF

J gene: TRBJ1-2
V gene: TRBV5-1
D gene: TRBD1
clone size: many
CDR3 DNA: TGCGCCAGCAGCTTGGTTCAGGGGGACGGCTACACCTTC
CDR3 protein: CASSLVQGDGYTF

J gene: TRBJ2-3
V gene: TRBV6-5
D gene: .
clone size: few
CDR3 DNA: TGTGCCAGCAGTTACATGGGTAGGCACACAGATACGCAGTATTTT
CDR3 protein: CASSYMGRHTDTQYF

J gene: TRBJ2-1
V gene: TRBV20-1
D gene: TRBD2
clone size: few
CDR3 DNA: TGCAGTGCTTTAAAGCGGGAGACAACCTACAATGAGCAGTTCTTC
CDR3 protein: CSALKRETTYNEQFF

J gene: TRBJ1-5
V gene: TRBV12-3/TRBV12-4
D gene: TRBD1
clone size: few
CDR3 DNA: TGTGCCAGCAGTTTCGGTGACAGGGGGATCAATCAGCCCCAGCATTTT
CDR3 protein: CASSFGDRGINQPQHF

J gene: TRBJ2-7
V gene: TRBV10-1
D gene: TRBD2
clone size: few
CDR3 DNA: TGCGCCAGCAGTGAGGGACTAGAGGTGTACGAGCAGTACTTC
CDR3 protein: CASSEGLEVYEQYF

J gene: TRBJ1-2
V gene: TRBV4-2
D gene: .
clone size: .
CDR3 DNA: TGTGCCAGCAGCCAGAGGGAAGGGGTCGGCAGCTATGGCTACGCCTTC
CDR3 protein: CASSQREGVGSYGYAF

J gene: TRBJ1-5
V gene: TRBV29-1
D gene: .
clone size: .
CDR3 DNA: TGCAGCGCCGGGTCCAACCCCAATCAGCCCCAGCATTTT
CDR3 protein: CSAGSNPNQPQHF